These 9 T cell receptor beta chains share one sample of origin, sequenced in a study of CD8+ T cells in alopecia areata. Noted treatment: oral pan-JAK inhibitor, 5-10 mg twice daily. Following RNA extraction, reverse transcription yielded cDNA that acted as the sequencing template. The data were produced by immunoSEQ multiplex PCR, yet TCRdb's version contains in-frame clones alone and is incomplete. The sample yields roughly 110,000 clones, less than 70% seen once. Sample: CD4+ T cells sorted from blood, taken at week 24, from a patient treated with tofacitinib. The receptors were sampled from a human donor with alopecia areata.

The chain couples TRBV6-1 to TRBJ2-7, with 9 bases that match TRBD1. With V trimmed by 4 bases and J by 3 bases, 16 bases remained unmatched. The CDR3 contains 18 residues. Germline V gene lookup returns CDR1 MNHNS and CDR2 SASEGT. The DNA of the CDR3 is TGTGCCAGCAGTGTTCGTGGGACAGGGTCTGTCGGAGGCTACGAGCAGTACTTC. Protein product: CASSVRGTGSVGGYEQYF.

V gene TRBV2 combines with J gene TRBJ2-7; TRBD1 might be the D (6 bases). The ends were cut back, 4 bases at V and 3 bases at J, with 22 bases in the middle. CDR3 length: 17 amino acids. Germline V lookup: CDR1 SNHLY, CDR2 FYNNEI. Here the CDR3 reads CASSARITRRGYYEQYF. The CDR3 DNA sequence: TGTGCCAGCAGTGCAAGAATCACCCGAAGGGGGTACTACGAGCAGTACTTC.

This clone was seen more than once but under ten times. This chain joins TRBV29-1 and TRBJ1-1; no reliable D call. Trimming stripped 5 bases from V and 5 bases from J, with 15 bases between. The CDR3 contains 13 residues. CDR1 SQVTM and CDR2 ANQGSEA come from the germline V gene. CDR3 in amino acids: CSVLGYPVTEAFF. CDR3 in DNA: TGCAGCGTTTTGGGGTATCCGGTGACTGAAGCTTTCTTT.

V is TRBV29-1 and J is TRBJ2-7; 7 bases map to TRBD1. The CDR3 has 14 amino acids. V dropped 6 bases and J dropped 2; count of bases not matched to a gene: 10. CDR1 SQVTM and CDR2 ANQGSEA come from the germline V gene. CDR3 in amino acids: CSVGRRGKAYEQYF. The CDR3 DNA is TGCAGCGTGGGGCGCAGGGGGAAGGCCTACGAGCAGTACTTC.

A few counts support this clone. The chain recombines TRBV7-2 with TRBJ2-7; the D is unclear. The CDR3 has 14 residues. With 1 base removed from V and 1 base from J, the gap between germline ends came to 8 bases. Germline CDR1 and CDR2: SGHTA and FQGNSA. The CDR3 is CASSLDLYSYEQYF. The CDR3 DNA follows: TGTGCCAGCAGCTTAGACCTCTATTCCTACGAGCAGTACTTC.

The chain has TRBV6-5 and TRBJ2-1, with TRBD1 matching over 10 bases. Germline V gives CDR1 MNHEY, CDR2 SVGAGI. The CDR3 is made up of 15 amino acids. J gave up 7 bases and V 8 bases, and 11 bases lay outside the gene matches. The CDR3 protein is CASWGTGQGDNEQFF. CDR3 in DNA: TGTGCCAGCTGGGGAACCGGACAGGGGGATAATGAGCAGTTCTTC.

This chain uses TRBV6-6 with TRBJ1-2, with D hard to call. The V gene lost 4 bases and the J gene lost 2 bases, with 8 bases spanning the gap. CDR1 is MNHNY and CDR2 is SVGAGI in the germline V gene (reference sequence). This CDR3 contains 13 residues. CDR3 DNA: TGTGCCAGCAGTTCCGGGGAGAACTATGGCTACACCTTC. Residues: CASSSGENYGYTF.

This chain joins TRBV5-1 and TRBJ2-7; 10 positions agree with TRBD1. CDR1 and CDR2 (germline): SGHRS, YFSETQ. The CDR3 runs 14 residues. Trimming at V came to 2 bases and at J to 11 bases, leaving 10 bases not matched to a gene. CDR3 in amino acids: CASSLEGQGTLEYF. CDR3 in DNA: TGCGCCAGCAGCTTAGAGGGACAGGGGACACTGGAGTACTTC. Complete variable domain (other parts from reference TRBV5-1 and TRBJ2-7): KAGVTQTPRYLIKTRGQQVTLSCSPISGHRSVSWYQQTPGQGLQFLFEYFSETQRNKGNFPGRFSGRQFSNSRSEMNVSTLELGDSALYLCASSLEGQGTLEYFGPGTRLTVT.

V gene TRBV10-1 combines with J gene TRBJ2-5, with D perhaps TRBD2 (6 bases). Trimming removed 2 bases from V and 5 bases from J, with 12 bases in between. Germline lookup yields CDR1 WNHNN and CDR2 SYGVQD (reference sequence). The CDR3 contains 14 residues. This CDR3 reads CASSETGGGETQYF. The CDR3 DNA is TGCGCCAGCAGTGAGACCGGAGGAGGGGAGACCCAGTACTTC.